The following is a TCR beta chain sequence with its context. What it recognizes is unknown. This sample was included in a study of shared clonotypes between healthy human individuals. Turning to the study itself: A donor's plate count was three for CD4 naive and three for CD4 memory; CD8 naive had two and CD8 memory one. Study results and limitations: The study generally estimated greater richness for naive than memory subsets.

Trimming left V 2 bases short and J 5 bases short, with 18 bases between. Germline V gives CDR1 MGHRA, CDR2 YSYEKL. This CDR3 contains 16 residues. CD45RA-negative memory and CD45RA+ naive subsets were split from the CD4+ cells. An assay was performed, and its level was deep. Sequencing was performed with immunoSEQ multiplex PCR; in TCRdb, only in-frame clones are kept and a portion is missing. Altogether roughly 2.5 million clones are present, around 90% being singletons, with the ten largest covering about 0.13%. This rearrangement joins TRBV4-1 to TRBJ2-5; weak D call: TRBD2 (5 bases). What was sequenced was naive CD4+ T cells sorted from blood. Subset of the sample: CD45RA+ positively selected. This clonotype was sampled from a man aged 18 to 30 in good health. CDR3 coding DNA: TGCGCCAGCAGCCAACCCGTAGCGTTGGGAGTGGAGACCCAGTACTTC. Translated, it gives CASSQPVALGVETQYF.